Reported below is one TCR beta chain. The antigen is undetermined. The sample is drawn from a study of regulatory T cells in long-lasting Graves disease. At the level of the study: Patients newly diagnosed with Graves' had been on antithyroid drugs for under 3 months. Notes on the study in general: Among samples with persistent disease, TRBV28, TRBJ1-2 and TRBJ2-5 were favored. Whereas about 870 public clonotypes were shared by new patients, persistent patients shared more, at about 2,500.

Time point reported: newly diagnosed GD, antithyroid drugs for less than 3 months. Extracted PBMC RNA gave rise to the TCR library. Construction of the TCR beta libraries employed iRepertoire HTBI primers in conjunction with Arm-PCR of CDR3 regions. TCRdb reanalysed the multiplex PCR reads using MiXCR and keeps one entry per CDR3 protein. The table has approximately 470,000 distinct CDR3 sequences, about a sixth seen once. CDR1 and CDR2 from the germline V gene are SGHDN and FVKESK. CDR3 length equals 13 residues. The germline V and J ends were trimmed by 7 bases and 0 bases, with 9 bases remaining between them. The same data also went into a second study, on T cells in Graves' hyperthyroidism and ophthalmopathy. That work contributes: Carried out on the TCR CDR3, a first-round RT-PCR used the HTBI primer set.

The sample was peripheral blood mononuclear cells (PBMCs), taken at new diagnosis, from a patient treated with antithyroid drugs. The TCR sequence derives from a man aged 35 to 55 with Graves disease. V and J are TRBV14 and TRBJ1-1; D ambiguous. The CDR3 DNA sequence: TGTGCCAGCACGGCGGGGTTGAACACTGAAGCTTTCTTT. Translated, it gives CASTAGLNTEAFF.